This paragraph covers one T cell receptor beta chain sequence. Antigen: not known. The source of the sample is a study of brain T cells in children with intractable seizures. Generated by immunoSEQ multiplex PCR, the TCRdb table keeps only in-frame clones and is missing some. The repertoire holds around 340,000 clones, with more than 85% as singletons. The CDR3 loop spans 15 amino acids. Trimming left V 2 bases short and J 1 base short, with 12 bases between. Germline V CDR1 and CDR2: SGHRS, YFSETQ. Regarding the study as a whole: Pre- and post-surgery blood differed in depth, so pre-surgery absences may be undersampling. Patients' HCMV serostatus was unknown; virus specificity rests on CDR3 similarity alone.

Time point specified: blood from clinic visit 5 months post-surgery; TSC patient then seizure free. The sequenced cases were selected for having the highest brain T cell transcript signatures. At least one anti-epileptic drug was given before surgery. The origin of this receptor is a boy younger than two with tuberous sclerosis and intractable seizures. The chain joins TRBV5-1 to TRBJ1-1, with D maybe TRBD1 (5 bases). Sequences were derived from peripheral blood, sampled less than 6 months after surgery. In DNA form, the CDR3 reads TGCGCCAGCAGCTTTCTGACAGAGAGGAACACTGAAGCTTTCTTT. Protein product: CASSFLTERNTEAFF.